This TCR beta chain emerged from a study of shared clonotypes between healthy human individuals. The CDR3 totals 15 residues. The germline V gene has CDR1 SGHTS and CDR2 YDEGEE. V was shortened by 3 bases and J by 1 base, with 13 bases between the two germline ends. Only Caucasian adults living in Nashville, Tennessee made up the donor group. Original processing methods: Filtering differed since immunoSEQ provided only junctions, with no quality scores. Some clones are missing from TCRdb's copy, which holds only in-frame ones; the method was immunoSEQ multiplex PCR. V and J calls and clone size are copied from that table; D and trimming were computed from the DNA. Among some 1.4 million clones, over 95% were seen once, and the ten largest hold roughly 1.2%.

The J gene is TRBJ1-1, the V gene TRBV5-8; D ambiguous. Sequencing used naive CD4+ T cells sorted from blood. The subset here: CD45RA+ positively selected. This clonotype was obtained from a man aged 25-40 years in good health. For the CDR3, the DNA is TGTGCCAGCAGCTCGGCACAGAGGTGGAACACTGAAGCTTTCTTT. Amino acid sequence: CASSSAQRWNTEAFF. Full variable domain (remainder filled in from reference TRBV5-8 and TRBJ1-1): EAGVTQSPTHLIKTRGQQATLRCSPISGHTSVYWYQQALGLGLQFLLWYDEGEERNRGNFPPRFSGRQFPNYSSELNVNALELEDSALYLCASSSAQRWNTEAFFGQGTRLTVV.